The 16 T cell receptor beta chains below were found in one sample sequenced in a study of shared clonotypes between healthy human individuals. TCRdb's copy holds only in-frame clones and misses some; the assay was immunoSEQ multiplex PCR. This sample yields roughly 1.4 million clones, of which approximately 98.5% are seen a single time; about 0.35% belongs to the top ten. Sequencing was carried out using naive CD4+ T cells sorted from blood. Described subset: CD45RA+ positively selected. These TCRs come from a man aged 30 to 45 in good health.

This clone was seen once. The chain is built from TRBV7-9 and TRBJ1-3; 8 positions agree with TRBD1. Germline assignment: CDR1 SEHNR and CDR2 FQNEAQ (reference sequence). This CDR3 spans 15 amino acids. The V gene end was trimmed by 5 bases and the J gene end by 5 bases; junction bases not matched to a gene: 8. CDR3: CASSLFRDRRNTIYF. Here the CDR3 DNA reads TGTGCCAGCAGCCTATTCCGGGACAGGAGAAACACCATATATTTT. Together with reference TRBV7-9 and TRBJ1-3, the CDR3 gives the full variable domain: DTGVSQNPRHKITKRGQNVTFRCDPISEHNRLYWYRQTLGQGPEFLTYFQNEAQLEKSRLLSDRFSAERPKGSFSTLEIQRTEQGDSAMYLCASSLFRDRRNTIYFGEGSWLTVV.

This clone occurred once. The V and J genes are TRBV7-2 and TRBJ2-7; 9 nucleotides agree with TRBD1. The CDR3 consists of 15 residues. Germline V gives CDR1 SGHTA, CDR2 FQGNSA. The V gene end was trimmed by 5 bases and the J gene end by 3 bases; junction bases not matched to a gene: 8. CDR3 nucleotide sequence: TGTGCCAGCAGCCGAGACAGGGGGAATGGCTACGAGCAGTACTTC. This codes for CASSRDRGNGYEQYF.

This clone was recorded only once. This rearrangement joins TRBV5-4 to TRBJ2-2, with D possibly TRBD1 on 6 matching bases. The CDR3 contains 16 residues. CDR1 is SGHNT, CDR2 YYREEE, per germline (reference sequence). Trimming took 2 bases from V and 1 from J, leaving 12 bases between them. The CDR3 reads CASSLAGVGNTGELFF. The CDR3 DNA sequence: TGTGCCAGCAGCTTAGCAGGGGTGGGGAACACCGGGGAGCTGTTTTTT. Using reference TRBV5-4 and TRBJ2-2 for the parts outside the CDR3, the full variable domain is ETGVTQSPTHLIKTRGQQVTLRCSSQSGHNTVSWYQQALGQGPQFIFQYYREEENGRGNFPPRFSGLQFPNYSSELNVNALELDDSALYLCASSLAGVGNTGELFFGEGSRLTVL.

The V and J genes are TRBV9 and TRBJ2-7; possible D gene TRBD2, 6 bases. V lost 1 base to trimming and J lost 5 bases, with 16 bases between them. This CDR3 spans 15 amino acids. The germline gives CDR1 SGDLS, CDR2 YYNGEE. CDR3 nucleotides: TGTGCCAGCAGCGTATTCGGCGGGAAGGACGACGAGCAGTACTTC. Translation gives CASSVFGGKDDEQYF.

The chain links TRBV7-9 to TRBJ1-5; 8 bases align to TRBD1. The CDR3 covers 14 residues. The V gene's germline CDR1 is SEHNR and CDR2 FQNEAQ (reference sequence). Trimming took 4 bases from V and 3 from J; bases not matched to a gene: 2. CDR3 residues: CASSSDRDNQPQHF. In DNA, the CDR3 is TGTGCCAGCAGCTCGGACAGGGACAATCAGCCCCAGCATTTT.

This clone has just one count. This chain joins TRBV23-1 and TRBJ2-3; D may correspond to TRBD1 or TRBD2 (6 bases each). TRBV23-1 is known as an ORF, though its function is uncertain. The CDR3 runs 14 residues. With 3 bases removed from V and 5 bases from J, the gap between germline ends came to 12 bases. CDR3 residues: CASSQSRGRDTQYF. The CDR3 DNA follows: TGCGCCAGCAGTCAGTCTCGGGGGCGAGATACGCAGTATTTT.

The chain uses TRBV4-2 and TRBJ2-5; a weak D match, TRBD2 (6 bases). The germline gives CDR1 LGHNA, CDR2 YNFKEQ. The CDR3 totals 16 residues. V shed 1 base and J shed 1 base, with 13 bases lying between them. The CDR3 DNA reads as TGTGCCAGCAGCCAAGCGATAGCGGAGACCCAAGAGACCCAGTACTTC. This encodes CASSQAIAETQETQYF.

Worth noting for this clone: The junction does not match germline at one end; this may be a read error. CDR3 loop: CASSRDRHNEQFF. CDR3 sequence (DNA): TGTGCTAGCAGCCGGGACAGGCACAATGAGCAGTTCTTC. V and J are TRBV7-7 and TRBJ2-1, with 8 positions matching TRBD1. Germline V gene sequence: CDR1 SSHAT, CDR2 FNYEAQ (reference sequence). CDR3 length: 13 amino acids.

V gene TRBV10-3 combines with J gene TRBJ1-5; 8 bases align to TRBD1. J gave up 1 base and V 1 base, and 3 bases lay outside the gene matches. The CDR3 consists of 16 residues. The V gene's germline CDR1 is ENHRY and CDR2 SYGVKD. DNA of the CDR3: TGTGCCATCAGTGAGTTCCGGGACAGGAGCAATCAGCCCCAGCATTTT. Encoded protein: CAISEFRDRSNQPQHF.

The chain uses TRBV5-5 and TRBJ2-1; 8 bases match TRBD2. V shed 0 bases and J 14 bases; nucleotides not matched to a gene: 4. CDR3 length equals 12 residues. The germline gives CDR1 SGHKS, CDR2 YYEKEE (reference sequence). This chain's CDR3 is CASSLAFGGEFF. The DNA for the CDR3 is TGTGCCAGCAGCTTGGCCTTCGGGGGGGAGTTCTTC.

The rearrangement joins TRBV10-3 to TRBJ1-2, with unresolved D. This CDR3 is built from 14 residues. From germline, CDR1 is ENHRY and CDR2 SYGVKD. V lost 6 bases and J lost 7, with 18 bases in between. CDR3 region: CAIREGRDLAGYTF. CDR3 sequence (DNA): TGTGCCATCAGGGAGGGTAGGGATCTTGCTGGCTACACCTTC.

The V gene is TRBV5-1, the J gene TRBJ1-1; D uncertain. In germline, CDR1 is SGHRS, CDR2 YFSETQ. Between the trimmed V and J ends, which lost 4 bases and 0 bases, there was a span of 7 bases. The CDR3 spans 13 residues. CDR3 region: CASSPRMNTEAFF. The DNA for the CDR3 is TGCGCCAGCAGCCCTCGGATGAACACTGAAGCTTTCTTT.

V is TRBV13 and J is TRBJ2-7, with a possible D match to TRBD1 (7 bases). CDR1 and CDR2 (germline): PRHDT, FYEKMQ (reference sequence). Trimming stripped 1 base from V and 4 bases from J, with 17 bases between. This CDR3 comprises 16 residues. CDR3 in amino acids: CASSLARGGGGYEQYF. The CDR3 region has the DNA TGTGCCAGCAGCTTAGCTCGTGGAGGGGGCGGTTACGAGCAGTACTTC.

The chain combines TRBV28 with TRBJ2-5; D is perhaps TRBD2 (7 bases). CDR1 and CDR2 (germline): MDHEN, SYDVKM. The CDR3 contains 16 residues. Trimming removed 6 bases from V and 4 bases from J, with 21 bases in between. CDR3 DNA: TGTGCCAGCAGCCTCGGGGGCGCGGGAGAACGAGAGACCCAGTACTTC. Encoded protein: CASSLGGAGERETQYF.

The chain joins TRBV10-3 to TRBJ2-5; D gene uncertain. V lost 3 bases and J lost 3, with 11 bases in between. This CDR3 region has 14 residues. CDR1 and CDR2 from the germline V gene are ENHRY and SYGVKD. CDR3 DNA sequence: TGTGCCATCAGTGATTTGGCCGGAGAAGAGACCCAGTACTTC. Encoded protein: CAISDLAGEETQYF.

The V gene is TRBV19, the J gene TRBJ2-7; 9 bases line up with TRBD1. The CDR3 extends over 14 amino acids. In germline, CDR1 is LNHDA, CDR2 SQIVND (reference sequence). Trimming at V came to 4 bases and at J to 5 bases, leaving 6 bases not matched to a gene. CDR3 protein: CASSSDRGIHEQYF. The DNA for the CDR3 is TGTGCCAGTAGTAGCGACAGGGGGATCCACGAGCAGTACTTC. Full variable domain (rest looked up from reference TRBV19 and TRBJ2-7): DGGITQSPKYLFRKEGQNVTLSCEQNLNHDAMYWYRQDPGQGLRLIYYSQIVNDFQKGDIAEGYSVSREKKESFPLTVTSAQKNPTAFYLCASSSDRGIHEQYFGPGTRLTVT.